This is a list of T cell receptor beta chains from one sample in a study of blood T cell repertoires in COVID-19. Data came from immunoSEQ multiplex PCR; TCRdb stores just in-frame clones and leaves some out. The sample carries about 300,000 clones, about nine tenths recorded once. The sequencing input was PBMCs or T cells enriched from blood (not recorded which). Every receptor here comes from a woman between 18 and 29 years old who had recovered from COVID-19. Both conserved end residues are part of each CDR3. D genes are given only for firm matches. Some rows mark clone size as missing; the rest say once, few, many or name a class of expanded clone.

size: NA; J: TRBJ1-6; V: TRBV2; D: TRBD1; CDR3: CASRDRGRSPLHF; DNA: TGTGCCAGCAGGGACAGGGGCCGCTCACCCCTCCACTTT
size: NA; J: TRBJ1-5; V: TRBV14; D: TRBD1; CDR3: CASSQGADRGGQPQHF; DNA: TGTGCCAGCAGCCAAGGAGCGGACAGGGGTGGTCAGCCCCAGCATTTT
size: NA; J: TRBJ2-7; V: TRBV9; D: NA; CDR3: CASSPQRVSSYEQYF; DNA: TGTGCCAGCAGCCCTCAACGCGTAAGCTCCTACGAGCAGTACTTC
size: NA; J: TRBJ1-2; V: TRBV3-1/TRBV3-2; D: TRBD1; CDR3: CASSQHGTGFGYTF; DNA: TGTGCCAGCAGCCAGCACGGGACAGGGTTTGGCTACACCTTC
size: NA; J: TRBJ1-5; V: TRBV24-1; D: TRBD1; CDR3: CATSDQGQLIKDSNQPQHF; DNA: TGTGCCACCAGTGATCAGGGACAGCTGATTAAAGATAGCAATCAGCCCCAGCATTTT
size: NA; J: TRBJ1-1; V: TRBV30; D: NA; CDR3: CAWGVQGNTEAFF; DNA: TGTGCCTGGGGTGTACAGGGTAACACTGAAGCTTTCTTT
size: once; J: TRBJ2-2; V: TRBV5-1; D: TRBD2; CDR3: CASSLPRAGVQRELFF; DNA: TGCGCCAGCAGCTTGCCCAGAGCGGGGGTACAACGGGAGCTGTTTTTT
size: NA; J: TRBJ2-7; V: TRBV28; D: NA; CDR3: CASSTGHLPSEQYF; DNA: TGTGCCAGCAGCACGGGACACCTACCGAGTGAGCAGTACTTC
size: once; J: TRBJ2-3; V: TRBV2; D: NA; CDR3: CASSLPEAAKSTDTQYF; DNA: TGTGCCAGCAGTCTACCGGAAGCAGCGAAGAGCACAGATACGCAGTATTTT
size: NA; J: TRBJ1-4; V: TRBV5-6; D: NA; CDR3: CASSFRATNEKLFF; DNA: TGTGCCAGCAGCTTCCGGGCAACTAATGAAAAACTGTTTTTT
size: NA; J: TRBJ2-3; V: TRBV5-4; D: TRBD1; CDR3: CASSLEQGSADTQYF; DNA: TGTGCCAGCAGCCTGGAACAGGGGTCCGCAGATACGCAGTATTTT
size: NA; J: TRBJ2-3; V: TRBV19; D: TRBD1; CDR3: CASSTGQGTQYF; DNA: TGTGCCAGTAGTACCGGACAGGGTACGCAGTATTTT
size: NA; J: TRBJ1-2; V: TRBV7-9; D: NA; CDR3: CASSLGGNYGYTF; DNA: TGTGCCAGCAGCTTAGGCGGTAACTATGGCTACACCTTC
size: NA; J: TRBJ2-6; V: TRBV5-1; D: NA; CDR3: CASSLTGDSGANVLTF; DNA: TGCGCCAGCAGCTTGACAGGAGACTCTGGGGCCAACGTCCTGACTTTC
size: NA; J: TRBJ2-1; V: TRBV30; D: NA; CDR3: CAWSQRGLIGSNREEQFF; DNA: TGTGCCTGGAGCCAAAGGGGCCTTATCGGGAGTAATCGAGAGGAGCAGTTCTTC
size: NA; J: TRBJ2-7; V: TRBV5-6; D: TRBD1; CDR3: CASSLAGTRGFSYEQYF; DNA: TGTGCCAGCAGCTTGGCCGGGACCAGGGGGTTCTCCTACGAGCAGTACTTC
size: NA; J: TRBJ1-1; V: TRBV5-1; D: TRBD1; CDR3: CASSFYRGRGVNTEAFF; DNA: TGCGCCAGCAGCTTTTACAGGGGGCGAGGGGTGAACACTGAAGCTTTCTTT
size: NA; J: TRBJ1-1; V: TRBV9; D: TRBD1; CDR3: CASSAGGRGATEAFF; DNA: TGTGCCAGCAGCGCAGGGGGCAGGGGGGCCACTGAAGCTTTCTTT
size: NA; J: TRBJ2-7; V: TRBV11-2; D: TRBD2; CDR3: CASLVAGSYEQYF; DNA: TGTGCCAGCCTAGTAGCGGGCTCCTACGAGCAGTACTTC
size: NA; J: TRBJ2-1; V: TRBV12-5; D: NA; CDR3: CASGLGDEQFF; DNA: TGTGCTAGTGGTTTAGGGGATGAGCAGTTCTTC
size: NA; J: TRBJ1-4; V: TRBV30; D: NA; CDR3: CAWSVRSREKLFF; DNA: TGTGCCTGGAGTGTACGGTCGCGGGAAAAACTGTTTTTT
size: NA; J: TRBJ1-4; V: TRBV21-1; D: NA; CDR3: CASSAKRQGPNEKLFF; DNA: TGTGCCAGCAGCGCTAAGAGGCAGGGGCCCAATGAAAAACTGTTTTTT
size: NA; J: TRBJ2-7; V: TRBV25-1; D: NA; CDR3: CASSGRGGGEQYF; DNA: TGTGCCAGCAGTGGTAGAGGGGGGGGCGAGCAGTACTTC
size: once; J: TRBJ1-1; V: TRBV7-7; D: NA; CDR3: CASSVDMNTEAFF; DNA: TGTGCCAGCAGCGTTGACATGAACACTGAAGCTTTCTTT
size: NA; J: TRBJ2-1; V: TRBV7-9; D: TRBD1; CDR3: CASSRAGTGIGNEQFF; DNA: TGTGCCAGCAGTCGAGCCGGGACAGGGATTGGCAATGAGCAGTTCTTC
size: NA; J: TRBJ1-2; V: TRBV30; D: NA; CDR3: CAWFPYTRDMPIGGYTF; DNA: TGTGCCTGGTTTCCCTATACCCGGGACATGCCAATCGGTGGCTACACCTTC
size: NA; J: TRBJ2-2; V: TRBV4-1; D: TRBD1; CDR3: CASSQALTGGGDTGELFF; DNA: TGCGCCAGCAGCCAAGCTTTAACAGGGGGCGGGGACACCGGGGAGCTGTTTTTT
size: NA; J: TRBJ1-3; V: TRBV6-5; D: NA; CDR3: CASSSVGNTIYF; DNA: TGTGCCAGCAGCTCCGTGGGAAACACCATATATTTT
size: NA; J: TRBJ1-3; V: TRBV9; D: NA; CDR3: CASSAKGGTGNTIYF; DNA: TGTGCCAGCAGCGCCAAGGGGGGGACTGGAAACACCATATATTTT
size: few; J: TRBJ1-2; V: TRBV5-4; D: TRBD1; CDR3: CASSIPTGDYGYTF; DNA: TGTGCCAGCAGCATACCCACAGGGGACTATGGCTACACCTTC
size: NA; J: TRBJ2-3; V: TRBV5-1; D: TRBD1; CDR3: CASSSRTGVITDTQYF; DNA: TGCGCCAGCAGCAGTAGGACAGGGGTCATCACAGATACGCAGTATTTT
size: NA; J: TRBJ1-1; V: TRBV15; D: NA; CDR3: CATSRGRDSSTEAFF; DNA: TGTGCCACCAGCAGAGGGCGGGACTCCAGCACTGAAGCTTTCTTT
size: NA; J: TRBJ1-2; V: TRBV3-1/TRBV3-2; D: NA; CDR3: CASSQGQVDNYGYTF; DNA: TGTGCCAGCAGCCAAGGCCAGGTAGATAACTATGGCTACACCTTC
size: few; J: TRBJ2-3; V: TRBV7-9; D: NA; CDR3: CASSLEGSTDTQYF; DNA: TGTGCCAGCAGCTTAGAAGGGAGCACGGATACGCAGTATTTT
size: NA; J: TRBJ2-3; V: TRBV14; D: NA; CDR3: CASSQLTGISTDTQYF; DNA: TGTGCCAGCAGCCAATTAACAGGGATTAGCACAGATACGCAGTATTTT
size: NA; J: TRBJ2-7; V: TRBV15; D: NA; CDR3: CATTSDSFVEQYF; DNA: TGTGCCACCACTTCGGACAGTTTCGTCGAGCAGTACTTC
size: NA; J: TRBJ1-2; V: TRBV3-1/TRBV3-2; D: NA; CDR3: CASSQDKGRNYGYTF; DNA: TGTGCCAGCAGCCAAGACAAGGGGCGGAACTATGGCTACACCTTC
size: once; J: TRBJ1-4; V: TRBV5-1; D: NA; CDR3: CASSPTRGEKLFF; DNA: TGCGCCAGCAGCCCCACCCGGGGTGAAAAACTGTTTTTT
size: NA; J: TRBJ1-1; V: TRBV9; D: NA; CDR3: CASSATQGGTEAFF; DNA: TGTGCCAGCAGCGCCACACAGGGCGGCACTGAAGCTTTCTTT
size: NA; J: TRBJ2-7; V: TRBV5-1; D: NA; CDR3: CASSLGVWRVTYEQYF; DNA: TGCGCCAGCAGCTTGGGCGTTTGGAGGGTCACCTACGAGCAGTACTTC
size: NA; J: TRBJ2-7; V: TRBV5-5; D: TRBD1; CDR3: CASSTQPGQGTYYEQYF; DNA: TGTGCCAGCAGCACTCAACCGGGACAGGGAACCTACTACGAGCAGTACTTC
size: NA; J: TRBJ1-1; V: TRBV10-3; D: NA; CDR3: CAIRRTGWMNTEAFF; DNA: TGTGCCATCAGGCGGACGGGATGGATGAACACTGAAGCTTTCTTT
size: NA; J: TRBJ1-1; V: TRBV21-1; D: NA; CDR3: CASSTPREAFF; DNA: TGTGCCAGCAGCACCCCCCGGGAGGCTTTCTTT
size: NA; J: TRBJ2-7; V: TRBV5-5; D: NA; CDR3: CASTSPEGFPYEQYF; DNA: TGTGCCAGCACCTCGCCGGAGGGTTTCCCCTACGAGCAGTACTTC
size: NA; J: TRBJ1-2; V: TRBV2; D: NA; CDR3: CASSEALQEYGYTF; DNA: TGTGCCAGCAGTGAAGCGCTACAGGAGTATGGCTACACCTTC
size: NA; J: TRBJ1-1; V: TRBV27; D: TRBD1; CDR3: CASSAFDRGNTEAFF; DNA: TGTGCCAGCAGTGCTTTTGACAGGGGGAACACTGAAGCTTTCTTT
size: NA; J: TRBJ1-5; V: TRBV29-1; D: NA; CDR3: CSAAESTSNQPQHF; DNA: TGCAGCGCCGCGGAAAGCACTAGCAATCAGCCCCAGCATTTT
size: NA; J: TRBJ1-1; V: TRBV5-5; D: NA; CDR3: CASSLQGYTEAFF; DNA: TGTGCCAGCAGCTTACAGGGATACACTGAAGCTTTCTTT
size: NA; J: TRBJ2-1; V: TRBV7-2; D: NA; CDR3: CASSLDGGGPYNEQFF; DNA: TGTGCCAGCAGCTTAGATGGGGGAGGACCTTACAATGAGCAGTTCTTC